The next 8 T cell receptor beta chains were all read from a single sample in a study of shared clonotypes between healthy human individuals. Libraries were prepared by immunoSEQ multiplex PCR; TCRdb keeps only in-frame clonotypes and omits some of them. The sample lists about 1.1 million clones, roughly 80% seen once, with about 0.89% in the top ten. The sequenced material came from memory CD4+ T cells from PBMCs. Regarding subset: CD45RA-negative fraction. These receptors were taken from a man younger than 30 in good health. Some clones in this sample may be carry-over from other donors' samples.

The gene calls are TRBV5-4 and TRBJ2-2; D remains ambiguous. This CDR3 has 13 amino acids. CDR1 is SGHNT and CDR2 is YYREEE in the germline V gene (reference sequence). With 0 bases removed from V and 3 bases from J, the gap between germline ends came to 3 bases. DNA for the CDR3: TGTGCCAGCAGCTTGGAGTACACCGGGGAGCTGTTTTTT. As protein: CASSLEYTGELFF.

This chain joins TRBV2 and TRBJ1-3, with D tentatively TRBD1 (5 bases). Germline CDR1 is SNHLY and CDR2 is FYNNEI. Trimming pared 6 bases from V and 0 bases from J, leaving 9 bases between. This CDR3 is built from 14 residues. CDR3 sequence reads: CASSGASSGNTIYF. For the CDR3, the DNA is TGTGCCAGCAGCGGGGCTAGCTCTGGAAACACCATATATTTT.

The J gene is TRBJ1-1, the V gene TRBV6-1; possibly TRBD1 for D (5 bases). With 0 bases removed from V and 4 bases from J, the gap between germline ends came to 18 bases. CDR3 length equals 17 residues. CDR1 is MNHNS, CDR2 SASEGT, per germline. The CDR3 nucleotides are TGTGCCAGCAGTGAAGCCAAGGGGACCCGTGGGAGCACTGAAGCTTTCTTT. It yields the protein CASSEAKGTRGSTEAFF.

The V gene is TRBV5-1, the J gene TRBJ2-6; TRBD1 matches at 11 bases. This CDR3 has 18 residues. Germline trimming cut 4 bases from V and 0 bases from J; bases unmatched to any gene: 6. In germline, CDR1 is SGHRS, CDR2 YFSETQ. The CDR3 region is CASSGTGTGGSGANVLTF. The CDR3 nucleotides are TGCGCCAGCAGCGGAACCGGGACAGGGGGCTCTGGGGCCAACGTCCTGACTTTC.

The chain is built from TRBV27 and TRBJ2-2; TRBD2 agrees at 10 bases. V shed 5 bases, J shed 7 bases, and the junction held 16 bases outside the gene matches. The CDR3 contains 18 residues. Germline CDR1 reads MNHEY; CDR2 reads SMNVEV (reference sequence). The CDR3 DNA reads TGTGCCAGCAGTGCCCCGACTGTAGCGGGAGGTCTCGGCGGGGAGCTGTTTTTT. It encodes CASSAPTVAGGLGGELFF.

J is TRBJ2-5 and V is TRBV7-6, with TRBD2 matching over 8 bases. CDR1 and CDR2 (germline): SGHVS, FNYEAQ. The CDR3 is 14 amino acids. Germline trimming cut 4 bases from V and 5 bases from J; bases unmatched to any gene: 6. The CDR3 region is CASSSAGAAETQYF. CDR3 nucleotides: TGTGCCAGCAGCTCAGCGGGAGCGGCGGAGACCCAGTACTTC. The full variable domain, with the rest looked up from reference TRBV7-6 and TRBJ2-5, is GAGVSQSPRYKVTKRGQDVALRCDPISGHVSLYWYRQALGQGPEFLTYFNYEAQQDKSGLPNDRFSAERPEGSISTLTIQRTEQRDSAMYRCASSSAGAAETQYFGPGTRLLVL.

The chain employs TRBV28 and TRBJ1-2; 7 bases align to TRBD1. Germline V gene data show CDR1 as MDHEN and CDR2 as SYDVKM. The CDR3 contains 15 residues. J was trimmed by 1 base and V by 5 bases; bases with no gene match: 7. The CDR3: CASSVEGGGNYGYTF. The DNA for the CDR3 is TGTGCCAGCAGTGTAGAAGGGGGCGGTAACTATGGCTACACCTTC.

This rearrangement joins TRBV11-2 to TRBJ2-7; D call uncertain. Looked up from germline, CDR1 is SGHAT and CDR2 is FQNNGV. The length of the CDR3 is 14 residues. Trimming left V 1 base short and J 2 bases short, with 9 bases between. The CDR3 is CASSLVVQPYEQYF. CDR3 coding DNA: TGTGCCAGCAGCTTAGTTGTACAGCCCTACGAGCAGTACTTC.